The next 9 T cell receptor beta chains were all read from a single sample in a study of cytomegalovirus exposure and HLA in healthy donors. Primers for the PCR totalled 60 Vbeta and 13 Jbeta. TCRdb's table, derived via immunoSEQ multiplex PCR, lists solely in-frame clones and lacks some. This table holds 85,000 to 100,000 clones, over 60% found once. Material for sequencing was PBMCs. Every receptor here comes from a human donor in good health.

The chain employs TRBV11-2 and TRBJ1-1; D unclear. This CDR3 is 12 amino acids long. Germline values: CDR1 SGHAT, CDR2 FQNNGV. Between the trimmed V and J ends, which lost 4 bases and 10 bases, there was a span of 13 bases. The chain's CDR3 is CASSSEGFRAFF. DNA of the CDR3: TGTGCCAGCAGCTCTGAGGGCTTCAGAGCTTTCTTT.

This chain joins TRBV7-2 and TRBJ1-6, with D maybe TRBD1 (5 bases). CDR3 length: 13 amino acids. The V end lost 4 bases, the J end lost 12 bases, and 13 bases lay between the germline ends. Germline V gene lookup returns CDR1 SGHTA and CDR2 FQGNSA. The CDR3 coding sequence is TGTGCCAGCAGCTCGTCCGTGGGGGGACCCCTCCACTTT. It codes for CASSSSVGGPLHF.

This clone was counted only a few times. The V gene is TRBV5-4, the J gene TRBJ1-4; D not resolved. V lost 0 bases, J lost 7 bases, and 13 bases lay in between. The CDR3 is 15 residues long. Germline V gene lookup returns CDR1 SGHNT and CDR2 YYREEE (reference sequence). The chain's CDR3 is CASSLVGGLREKLFF. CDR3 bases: TGTGCCAGCAGCTTGGTTGGAGGTCTTCGTGAAAAACTGTTTTTT.

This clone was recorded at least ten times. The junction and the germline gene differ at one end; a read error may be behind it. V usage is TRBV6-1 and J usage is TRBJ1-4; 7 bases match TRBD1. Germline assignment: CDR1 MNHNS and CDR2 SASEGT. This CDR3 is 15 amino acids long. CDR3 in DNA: TGTGCCAGCAGCCAAATCAGGGGGTCTAAAGAAAAACTGTTTTTT. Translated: CASSQIRGSKEKLFF.

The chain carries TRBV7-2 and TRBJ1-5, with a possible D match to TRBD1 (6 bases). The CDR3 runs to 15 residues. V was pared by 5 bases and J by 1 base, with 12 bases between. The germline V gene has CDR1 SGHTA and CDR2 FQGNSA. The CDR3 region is CASSPKGVSNQPQHF. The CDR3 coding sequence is TGTGCCAGCAGCCCAAAGGGGGTGAGCAATCAGCCCCAGCATTTT.

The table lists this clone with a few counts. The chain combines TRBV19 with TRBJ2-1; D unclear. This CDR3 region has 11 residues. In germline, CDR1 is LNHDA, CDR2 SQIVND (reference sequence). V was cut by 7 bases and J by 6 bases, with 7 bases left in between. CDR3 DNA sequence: TGTGCCAGTACGTCCCTCAATGAGCAGTTCTTC. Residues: CASTSLNEQFF.

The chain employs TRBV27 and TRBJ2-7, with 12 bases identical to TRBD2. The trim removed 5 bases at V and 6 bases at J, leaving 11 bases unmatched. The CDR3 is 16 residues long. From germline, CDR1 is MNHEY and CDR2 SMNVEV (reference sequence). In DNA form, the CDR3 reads TGTGCCAGCAGTAGAAGCCTAGCGGGAGGGCCGGGCGAGCAGTACTTC. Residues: CASSRSLAGGPGEQYF.

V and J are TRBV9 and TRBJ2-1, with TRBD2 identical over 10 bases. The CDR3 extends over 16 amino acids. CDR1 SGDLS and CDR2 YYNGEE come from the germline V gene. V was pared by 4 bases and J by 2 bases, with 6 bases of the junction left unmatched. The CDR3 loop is CASSRTSGVPYNEQFF. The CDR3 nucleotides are TGTGCCAGCAGCAGAACTAGCGGGGTCCCCTACAATGAGCAGTTCTTC.

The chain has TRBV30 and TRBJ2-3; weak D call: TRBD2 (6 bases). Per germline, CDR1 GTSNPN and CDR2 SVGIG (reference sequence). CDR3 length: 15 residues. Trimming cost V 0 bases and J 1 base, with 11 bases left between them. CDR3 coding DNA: TGTGCCTGGAGTGTAAATCAGCGGGGCACAGATACGCAGTATTTT. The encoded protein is CAWSVNQRGTDTQYF.